In its sample, the clone carrying this TCR beta chain ranks as medium-sized (0.01 to 0.1%). Antigen specificity is unknown. Subsequent to a culture period of more than 9 days, CD4+ T cells were isolated. This person caught SARS-CoV-2 sometime from March to December 2020, and PCR testing confirmed the infection. Everyone in the study got two shots of either the BNT162b2 or mRNA-1273 vaccine. On both days 3 and 7, half of the culture medium was replaced with IL-2 medium. This CDR3 has 15 amino acids. The J segment lost 5 bases and the V segment lost 5 bases, leaving 3 bases of the junction unmatched. CDR1 is WNHNN, CDR2 SYGVQD, per germline (reference sequence). Some clones are missing from TCRdb's copy, which holds only in-frame ones; the method was immunoSEQ multiplex PCR. The table shows 50,000 or so clones, with about four fifths occurring only once. The sample belongs to a study of vaccination effects on CD4 cells after COVID-19. Whole-study context: Relative to the second dose, post-vaccine samples were obtained a median of 72 days later. Study-wide results and caveats: Clones arising from infection and from vaccination showed marked clonal contraction late after vaccination.

This TCR was sampled from a human donor who had a prior SARS-CoV-2 infection. Sequencing used CD4+ T cells from PBMCs cultured without peptide, obtained after COVID-19 vaccination. The gene calls are TRBV10-1 and TRBJ2-5; 15 bases map to TRBD2. CDR3 region: CASSRTSGRAETQYF. The CDR3 DNA is TGCGCCAGCAGTCGGACTAGCGGGAGGGCCGAGACCCAGTACTTC.